This T cell receptor beta chain was identified during a study of blood T cell repertoires in COVID-19. Participants were aged 18 to 89 years, lived in over 20 US areas, and enrolled virtually. Germline V gives CDR1 SGDLS, CDR2 YYNGEE. CDR3 length: 16 amino acids. J was trimmed by 1 base and V by 7 bases; bases with no gene match: 7. As originally analysed: Amplifying reference gene primers gave estimates of nucleated cell counts. Only in-frame clones appear in the TCRdb table, and some are missing; sequencing was by immunoSEQ multiplex PCR. From that table come the V and J calls and clone size; the DNA was used to work out D and trimming. The sample holds hundreds of thousands of clones, around 86% seen once.

Source material: PBMCs or T cells enriched from blood (not recorded which). The chain links TRBV9 to TRBJ1-6, with 8 bases fitting TRBD1. This TCR was recovered from a man aged 30-40 years who had recovered from COVID-19. CDR3 sequence reads: CASRAGGMSYNSPLHF. The CDR3 bases are TGTGCCAGCCGGGCAGGGGGCATGTCCTATAATTCACCCCTCCACTTT.